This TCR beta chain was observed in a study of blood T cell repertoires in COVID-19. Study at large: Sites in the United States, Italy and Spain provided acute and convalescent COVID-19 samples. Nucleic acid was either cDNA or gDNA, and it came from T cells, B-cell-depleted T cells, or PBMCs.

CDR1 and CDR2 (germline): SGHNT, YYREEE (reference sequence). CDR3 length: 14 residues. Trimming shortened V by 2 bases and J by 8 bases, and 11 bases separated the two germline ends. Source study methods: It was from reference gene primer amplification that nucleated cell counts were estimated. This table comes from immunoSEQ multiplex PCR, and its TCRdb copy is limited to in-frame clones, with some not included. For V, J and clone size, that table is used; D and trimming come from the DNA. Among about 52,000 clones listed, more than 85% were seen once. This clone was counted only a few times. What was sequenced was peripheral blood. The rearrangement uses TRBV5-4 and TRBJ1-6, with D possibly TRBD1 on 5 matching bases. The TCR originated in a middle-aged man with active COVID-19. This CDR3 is CASSFGGVDSPLHF. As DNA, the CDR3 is TGTGCCAGCAGCTTCGGGGGTGTTGATTCACCCCTCCACTTT.